The 30 T cell receptor beta chains reported below all come from one sample, sequenced in a study of T cell responses to AZD1222 COVID-19 vaccine. The data were produced by immunoSEQ multiplex PCR, yet TCRdb's version contains in-frame clones alone and is incomplete. The table records 150,000 or so clones, approximately 86% of them present only once. Here the sequenced sample was peripheral blood, taken after recovery from COVID-19. These receptors were obtained from an adult who had recovered from COVID-19.

This chain connects TRBV5-4 to TRBJ2-2; 7 bases line up with TRBD1. The CDR3 runs 16 residues. Per the germline V gene, CDR1 is SGHNT and CDR2 is YYREEE (reference sequence). With 4 bases clipped from V and 2 bases from J, the junction kept 8 bases outside the gene matches. CDR3 in amino acids: CASSPGQTINTGELFF. Here the CDR3 DNA reads TGTGCCAGCAGCCCGGGACAGACCATTAACACCGGGGAGCTGTTTTTT. Using reference TRBV5-4 and TRBJ2-2 for the parts outside the CDR3, the full variable domain is ETGVTQSPTHLIKTRGQQVTLRCSSQSGHNTVSWYQQALGQGPQFIFQYYREEENGRGNFPPRFSGLQFPNYSSELNVNALELDDSALYLCASSPGQTINTGELFFGEGSRLTVL.

In this sample, this clone turned up a few times. The J gene is TRBJ2-3, the V gene TRBV7-9; no definite D call. The CDR3 extends over 14 amino acids. Germline assignment: CDR1 SEHNR and CDR2 FQNEAQ (reference sequence). V was shortened by 5 bases and J by 3 bases, with 12 bases between the two germline ends. The CDR3 DNA reads as TGTGCCAGCAGCGAAGCTATTATAACAGATACGCAGTATTTT. Translated, it gives CASSEAIITDTQYF.

This clone was detected only once. This chain connects TRBV7-2 to TRBJ2-2, with D perhaps matching TRBD1 or TRBD2 (6 bases each). Germline V gene lookup returns CDR1 SGHTA and CDR2 FQGNSA. This CDR3 comprises 17 residues. V gave up 5 bases and J gave up 7 bases, with 23 bases separating them. CDR3 DNA: TGTGCCAGCAGCCAAAGGTCGTCGGGGGCGACGGGCGGGGAGCTGTTTTTT. It is translated as CASSQRSSGATGGELFF.

This clone has just one count. In DNA, the CDR3 is TGTGCCAGCAGCTTAAACGCCAATCAGCCCCAGCATTTT. Amino acids: CASSLNANQPQHF. The chain combines TRBV7-2 with TRBJ1-5; unclear D gene. The V end was cut by 2 bases, the J end by 3 bases, with 5 bases between. This CDR3 region has 13 residues. Germline lookup yields CDR1 SGHTA and CDR2 FQGNSA.

The chain has TRBV5-1 and TRBJ2-1, with a tentative D call TRBD1 (6 bases). Germline-derived CDR1 and CDR2 are SGHRS and YFSETQ. This CDR3 is 15 amino acids long. V was clipped by 4 bases and J by 4 bases, with 15 bases between them. The CDR3 DNA follows: TGCGCCAGCAGCCAACAGGGTGGAGTATACAATGAGCAGTTCTTC. Translating it yields CASSQQGGVYNEQFF.

The gene calls are TRBV11-2 and TRBJ1-1; D perhaps matches TRBD1 (5 bases). The CDR3 is 13 amino acids. With 5 bases removed from V and 1 base from J, the gap between germline ends came to 8 bases. The V gene's germline CDR1 is SGHAT and CDR2 FQNNGV. CDR3 coding DNA: TGTGCCAGCAGCAGGGACGGGAACACTGAAGCTTTCTTT. It encodes CASSRDGNTEAFF.

This clone was seen only once. The J gene is TRBJ1-5, the V gene TRBV7-8; D not certain. V was cut by 5 bases and J by 2 bases, with 10 bases left in between. Germline assignment: CDR1 SGHVS and CDR2 FQNEAQ. The CDR3 contains 14 residues. The CDR3 sequence: CASSPERGNQPQHF. In DNA form, the CDR3 reads TGTGCCAGCAGCCCGGAGAGGGGCAATCAGCCCCAGCATTTT.

The chain couples TRBV11-2 to TRBJ2-7; D is undetermined. The CDR3 is made up of 15 amino acids. The germline V and J ends were trimmed by 0 bases and 3 bases, with 12 bases remaining between them. CDR1 is SGHAT, CDR2 FQNNGV, per germline. CDR3 DNA: TGTGCCAGCAGCTTAGAAAGGTTAGCACTCTACGAGCAGTACTTC. Translation gives CASSLERLALYEQYF.

J is TRBJ2-1 and V is TRBV6-5, with 7 bases aligning to TRBD2. The CDR3 totals 14 residues. The V segment lost 5 bases and the J segment 8 bases; nucleotides outside the gene matches: 9. CDR1 and CDR2 (germline): MNHEY, SVGAGI. The CDR3 DNA is TGTGCCAGCAGTCTACTTTGGGGGGGGGATGAGCAGTTCTTC. It codes for CASSLLWGGDEQFF.

This rearrangement joins TRBV12-3 or TRBV12-4 to TRBJ2-3; D call uncertain. CDR3 length: 12 residues. V lost 2 bases and J 11 bases, leaving 11 bases between the germline ends. CDR3 sequence (DNA): TGTGCCAGCAGTTTAACGGGTTCCGAGCAGTATTTT. It yields the protein CASSLTGSEQYF.

The V gene is TRBV27, the J gene TRBJ1-1; D possibly corresponds to TRBD1 (6 bases). The CDR3 covers 16 residues. Trimming removed 2 bases at V and 3 bases at J, with 16 bases between. Germline V gives CDR1 MNHEY, CDR2 SMNVEV (reference sequence). In DNA form, the CDR3 reads TGTGCCAGCAGTTTAGCCGGGGGCAGATCGTACACTGAAGCTTTCTTT. Translating gives CASSLAGGRSYTEAFF.

This chain joins TRBV7-3 and TRBJ1-3, with TRBD1 as a possible D gene (5 bases). The V end was cut by 4 bases, the J end by 0 bases, with 10 bases between. This CDR3 is built from 15 residues. Germline values: CDR1 SGHTA, CDR2 FQGTGA. CDR3 nucleotides: TGTGCCAGCAGCTCCTCAGGGTTCTCTGGAAACACCATATATTTT. As protein: CASSSSGFSGNTIYF.

The chain joins TRBV4-1 to TRBJ2-2; D might be TRBD1 or TRBD2, each matching 5 bases. CDR3 size: 14 residues. The germline CDR1 and CDR2 sequences are MGHRA and YSYEKL. V dropped 8 bases and J dropped 3 bases, with 13 bases sitting between them. CDR3 DNA: TGCGCCAGCGACCGGGACCCCCACACCGGGGAGCTGTTTTTT. It specifies CASDRDPHTGELFF.

V usage is TRBV6-5 and J usage is TRBJ1-3; D is uncertain. The CDR3 has 15 amino acids. Trimming stripped 6 bases from V and 0 bases from J, with 12 bases between. Per the germline V gene, CDR1 is MNHEY and CDR2 is SVGAGI. The CDR3 spells CASRLTLSSGNTIYF. The DNA for the CDR3 is TGTGCCAGCAGACTTACACTTAGCTCTGGAAACACCATATATTTT.

V usage is TRBV20-1 and J usage is TRBJ2-1; 12 bases agree with TRBD2. Germline CDR1 is DFQATT and CDR2 is SNEGSKA (reference sequence). CDR3 size: 15 residues. The ends lost 3 bases at V and 7 bases at J; junction bases unmatched: 7. CDR3 nucleotides: TGCAGTGCTAGTCTTCTAGCGGGAGGGCCGAATGAGCAGTTCTTC. It encodes CSASLLAGGPNEQFF.

This chain uses TRBV18 with TRBJ2-5, with D uncertain. The CDR3 runs to 14 residues. V lost 6 bases and J 1 base, leaving 12 bases between the germline ends. Germline values: CDR1 KGHSH, CDR2 LQKENI. CDR3 in amino acids: CASSPGRSQETQYF. The CDR3 nucleotides are TGTGCCAGCTCCCCCGGGCGGTCCCAAGAGACCCAGTACTTC.

CDR3 nucleotides: TGTGCCAGCTCACCAGCTCGTACAGGGGCCCTAGGTCAGCCCCAGCATTTT. It is translated as CASSPARTGALGQPQHF. This rearrangement joins TRBV18 to TRBJ1-5, with 7 bases lining up with TRBD1. The trim removed 2 bases at V and 6 bases at J, leaving 13 bases unmatched. In germline, CDR1 is KGHSH, CDR2 LQKENI. The CDR3 is made up of 17 amino acids.

This chain uses TRBV21-1 with TRBJ2-3; the table's D call, TRBD2, was not checked against the DNA. TRBV21-1 is a documented pseudogene. The CDR3 extends over 13 amino acids. CDR3 region: CARERGRADTQYF. CDR3 coding DNA: TGTGCCAGGGAACGAGGCCGTGCAGATACGCAGTATTTT.

The J gene is TRBJ2-3, the V gene TRBV27; D is undetermined. In germline, CDR1 is MNHEY, CDR2 SMNVEV (reference sequence). The CDR3 sequence is 13 residues long. The germline V and J ends were trimmed by 0 bases and 4 bases, with 5 bases remaining between them. The CDR3 DNA reads TGTGCCAGCAGTTTATCGAGAGCAGATACGCAGTATTTT. Protein product: CASSLSRADTQYF.

The chain couples TRBV28 to TRBJ1-5; D gene uncertain. Between the trimmed V and J ends, which lost 4 bases and 0 bases, there was a span of 13 bases. The length of the CDR3 is 16 residues. Germline V gene lookup returns CDR1 MDHEN and CDR2 SYDVKM. The CDR3 protein is CASSSASQTSNQPQHF. CDR3 coding DNA: TGTGCCAGCAGTTCTGCCAGCCAAACTAGCAATCAGCCCCAGCATTTT.

J is TRBJ1-5 and V is TRBV18; 7 nucleotides agree with TRBD1. Trimming cost V 5 bases and J 2 bases; bases outside gene matches: 6. Germline V CDR1 and CDR2: KGHSH, LQKENI. The CDR3 has 15 amino acids. The CDR3 is CASSLDRSGNQPQHF. The CDR3 nucleotides are TGTGCCAGCTCATTGGACAGGTCGGGCAATCAGCCCCAGCATTTT. Using reference TRBV18 and TRBJ1-5 for the parts outside the CDR3, the full variable domain is NAGVMQNPRHLVRRRGQEARLRCSPMKGHSHVYWYRQLPEEGLKFMVYLQKENIIDESGMPKERFSAEFPKEGPSILRIQQVVRGDSAAYFCASSLDRSGNQPQHFGDGTRLSIL.

The chain carries TRBV27 and TRBJ2-2, with TRBD1 matching 9 bases. This CDR3 has 14 residues. V trimming: 6 bases; J trimming: 6 bases; junction bases outside the gene matches: 5. Germline-derived CDR1 and CDR2 are MNHEY and SMNVEV (reference sequence). The CDR3 DNA is TGTGCCAGCAGATATAGACAGGGGGCCGGGGAGCTGTTTTTT. Translated: CASRYRQGAGELFF.

This clone was counted once. The V gene is TRBV6-5, the J gene TRBJ1-3; D is ambiguous. The CDR3 consists of 14 residues. V lost 2 bases, J lost 0 bases, and 5 bases lay in between. The germline CDR1 and CDR2 sequences are MNHEY and SVGAGI. CDR3 loop: CASSYSLSGNTIYF. The CDR3 DNA sequence: TGTGCCAGCAGTTACAGCCTCTCTGGAAACACCATATATTTT.

This CDR3 reads CATSRPTMGGIQPQHF. CDR3 in DNA: TGTGCCACCAGCAGACCCACTATGGGGGGCATACAGCCCCAGCATTTT. The chain recombines TRBV15 with TRBJ1-5; D possibly corresponds to TRBD1 (6 bases). This CDR3 has 16 amino acids. The germline V and J ends were trimmed by 2 bases and 7 bases, with 18 bases remaining between them. Per the germline V gene, CDR1 is LNHNV and CDR2 is YYDKDF (reference sequence).

Note on this clone: A read error may produce the germline difference seen at one junction end. V gene TRBV7-7 combines with J gene TRBJ2-7; the D is unclear. This CDR3 contains 13 residues. Germline V gives CDR1 SSHAT, CDR2 FNYEAQ (reference sequence). The CDR3 spells CASTCASPTEQYF. CDR3 bases: TGTGCTAGCACCTGTGCTTCCCCTACCGAGCAGTACTTC.

V and J are TRBV29-1 and TRBJ2-1, with D unclear. The germline V gene encodes CDR1 SQVTM and CDR2 ANQGSEA. The V and J ends lost 4 bases and 0 bases respectively, with 10 bases between them. The CDR3 spans 14 residues. The CDR3 nucleotides read TGCAGCGTTGGGGAAGGCGACTCCTACAATGAGCAGTTCTTC. As protein: CSVGEGDSYNEQFF.

This chain uses TRBV7-9 with TRBJ2-7, with D uncertain. The V gene lost 3 bases and the J gene lost 1 base, with 10 bases spanning the gap. This CDR3 has 14 amino acids. From germline, CDR1 is SEHNR and CDR2 FQNEAQ (reference sequence). The CDR3 DNA is TGTGCCAGCAGCTTGGTAGACGCGTCCTACGAGCAGTACTTC. Protein: CASSLVDASYEQYF.

The chain is built from TRBV5-6 and TRBJ2-2; TRBD1 matches 7 bases. J gave up 1 base and V 4 bases, and 7 bases lay outside the gene matches. This CDR3 contains 16 residues. Germline V lookup: CDR1 SGHDT, CDR2 YYEEEE. The CDR3 loop reads CASSLIRTGNTGELFF. CDR3 DNA sequence: TGTGCCAGCAGCCTAATAAGGACAGGGAACACCGGGGAGCTGTTTTTT. The whole variable domain, filled in from reference TRBV5-6 and TRBJ2-2, reads DAGVTQSPTHLIKTRGQQVTLRCSPKSGHDTVSWYQQALGQGPQFIFQYYEEEERQRGNFPDRFSGHQFPNYSSELNVNALLLGDSALYLCASSLIRTGNTGELFFGEGSRLTVL.

The genes are TRBV18 and TRBJ2-3; D is possibly TRBD1 or TRBD2 (5 bases each). From germline, CDR1 is KGHSH and CDR2 LQKENI. The CDR3 spans 15 residues. V lost 3 bases and J 2 bases, leaving 12 bases between the germline ends. CDR3 DNA: TGTGCCAGCTCACCTCAGGGCGGGTCCACAGATACGCAGTATTTT. Protein: CASSPQGGSTDTQYF.

V usage is TRBV19 and J usage is TRBJ1-5; D possibly corresponds to TRBD1 (5 bases). Looked up from germline, CDR1 is LNHDA and CDR2 is SQIVND (reference sequence). Trimming left V 0 bases short and J 7 bases short, with 13 bases between. The CDR3 runs to 15 residues. CDR3 nucleotide sequence: TGTGCCAGTAGTATAGAGGGGGGGTTTAGACAGCCCCAGCATTTT. It yields the protein CASSIEGGFRQPQHF.